This section outlines one T cell receptor beta chain sequence together with its context. Its target is not known. These data come from a study of cytomegalovirus exposure and HLA in healthy donors. Notes on the study in general: Highest at DRB1 and lowest at HLA-C, TCR association rates differed among HLA loci in a later analysis. Data from an earlier analysis indicated that most TCR beta V segments were productive either about 87% or about 30% of the time. A later analysis linked a missense DCLRE1C variant to TCR beta V- and J-gene trimming.

V lost 1 base to trimming and J lost 5 bases, with 17 bases between them. The CDR3 is 16 residues long. Germline values: CDR1 SGHNT, CDR2 YENEEA. PCR employed 60 Vbeta and 13 Jbeta primers. Clones were read by immunoSEQ multiplex PCR, and TCRdb kept only the in-frame ones, dropping some. The sample yields approximately 150,000 clones, nearly 80% seen once. Each donor was healthy, and each was a bone marrow donor. The specimen was PBMCs. The source is a man aged 35 to 55 in good health and CMV-seropositive. The chain combines TRBV11-3 with TRBJ1-1; D is possibly TRBD1 (5 bases). The CDR3 coding sequence is TGTGCCAGCAGCTTAGGGACATACCGATGGGGAACTGAAGCTTTCTTT. Encoded protein: CASSLGTYRWGTEAFF.